These 27 T cell receptor beta chains were all obtained from the same sample, sequenced in a study of cytomegalovirus exposure and HLA in healthy donors. The PCR contained 60 Vbeta and 13 Jbeta primers. Produced via immunoSEQ multiplex PCR; TCRdb's table is partial and in-frame only. Among some 150,000 clones listed, 80% were seen once. The sequencing sample was made of PBMCs. The receptor set was obtained from a man aged 18 to 35 in good health and CMV-seropositive.

This clone was seen only once. The chain combines TRBV2 with TRBJ2-7, with 10 positions matching TRBD2. CDR1 is SNHLY and CDR2 is FYNNEI in the germline V gene. This CDR3 is built from 13 residues. The J segment lost 4 bases and the V segment lost 8 bases, leaving 5 bases of the junction unmatched. CDR3 residues: CASVQREGYEQYF. Here the CDR3 DNA reads TGTGCCAGCGTCCAGCGGGAGGGATACGAGCAGTACTTC.

This clone was recorded once. J is TRBJ2-3 and V is TRBV7-2; 7 positions match TRBD1. This CDR3 has 15 residues. Trimming at V came to 1 base and at J to 2 bases, leaving 3 bases not matched to a gene. Germline loops: CDR1 SGHTA, CDR2 FQGNSA. The DNA of the CDR3 is TGTGCCAGCAGCTTAGGGGGGACAGACACAGATACGCAGTATTTT. Its protein is CASSLGGTDTDTQYF. Using reference TRBV7-2 and TRBJ2-3 for the parts outside the CDR3, the full variable domain is GAGVSQSPSNKVTEKGKDVELRCDPISGHTALYWYRQSLGQGLEFLIYFQGNSAPDKSGLPSDRFSAERTGGSVSTLTIQRTQQEDSAVYLCASSLGGTDTDTQYFGPGTRLTVL.

The rearrangement joins TRBV4-1 to TRBJ2-5; D is perhaps TRBD1 (6 bases). The DNA matches TRBJ2-7 better at its end, which makes the J call doubtful. Germline values: CDR1 MGHRA, CDR2 YSYEKL. The CDR3 extends over 13 amino acids. CDR3 region: CASSSDRSYEQYF. In nucleotides, the CDR3 is TGCGCCAGCAGTTCTGACAGGTCCTACGAGCAGTACTTC.

V gene TRBV12-5 combines with J gene TRBJ2-7; the match to TRBD2 covers 13 bases. The CDR3 totals 14 residues. Germline trimming cut 6 bases from V and 5 bases from J; bases unmatched to any gene: 4. Germline-derived CDR1 and CDR2 are LGHNT and FRNRAP. The CDR3 sequence is CASGSGLAGDEQYF. The CDR3 nucleotides are TGTGCTAGTGGGTCTGGACTAGCGGGAGACGAGCAGTACTTC.

The chain links TRBV30 to TRBJ2-7; a weak D match, TRBD2 (7 bases). Trimming left V 8 bases short and J 1 base short, with 30 bases between. The CDR3 is 18 residues long. Germline V gene sequence: CDR1 GTSNPN, CDR2 SVGIG (reference sequence). The DNA of the CDR3 is TGTGCCGCGGGGCAAACAGGGAAGGGGAGGGGAAGTTCCTACGAGCAGTACTTC. Its protein product is CAAGQTGKGRGSSYEQYF. Combining the CDR3 with reference TRBV30 and TRBJ2-7 gives the whole variable domain SQTIHQWPATLVQPVGSPLSLECTVEGTSNPNLYWYRQAAGRGLQLLFYSVGIGQISSEVPQNLSASRPQDRQFILSSKKLLLSDSGFYLCAAGQTGKGRGSSYEQYFGPGTRLTVT.

CDR3 sequence (DNA): TGTGCCATCAGTGTAGGGACAGGGCCTCCCCGCGAGCAGTACTTC. The encoded protein is CAISVGTGPPREQYF. The gene calls are TRBV10-3 and TRBJ2-7; 9 bases line up with TRBD1. CDR3 size: 15 residues. Germline trimming cut 4 bases from V and 6 bases from J; bases unmatched to any gene: 10. Per germline, CDR1 ENHRY and CDR2 SYGVKD.

This sequence joins TRBV2 and TRBJ2-7; TRBD2 matches 8 bases. Trimming removed 1 base from V and 1 base from J; junction bases left unmatched: 3. CDR3 length: 15 amino acids. Germline CDR1 SNHLY, CDR2 FYNNEI. This chain's CDR3 is CASSEGGRKSYEQYF. The CDR3 region has the DNA TGTGCCAGCAGTGAAGGCGGGAGGAAGTCCTACGAGCAGTACTTC.

The count of this clone is one. V gene TRBV5-5 combines with J gene TRBJ1-5, with TRBD1 identical over 7 bases. This CDR3 has 14 amino acids. Germline loops: CDR1 SGHKS, CDR2 YYEKEE (reference sequence). Trimming took 5 bases from V and 4 from J; bases not matched to a gene: 6. The CDR3: CASSQGGPNQPQHF. CDR3 in DNA: TGTGCCAGCAGTCAGGGGGGACCTAATCAGCCCCAGCATTTT.

Points on this clone: One end of the junction fails to match germline, which may point to a read error. This chain uses TRBV6-5 with TRBJ2-7; 7 bases line up with TRBD1. The CDR3 runs 14 residues. CDR1 and CDR2 (germline): MNHEY, SVGAGI. DNA of the CDR3: TGTGCCAGCACCAGGACAGGCGCCTCCTACGGGCAGTACTTC. It is translated as CASTRTGASYGQYF.

The chain is built from TRBV5-1 and TRBJ1-4, with a possible D match to TRBD1 (6 bases). V was trimmed by 4 bases and J by 0 bases, leaving 10 bases between them. The CDR3 totals 15 residues. Germline V gene data show CDR1 as SGHRS and CDR2 as YFSETQ. In DNA form, the CDR3 reads TGCGCCAGCAGCGTACAGGGCGCAACTAATGAAAAACTGTTTTTT. Translated, it gives CASSVQGATNEKLFF.

The chain recombines TRBV2 with TRBJ2-3; D possibly corresponds to TRBD2 (5 bases). The CDR3 has 15 residues. Germline V gene sequence: CDR1 SNHLY, CDR2 FYNNEI. The V and J ends lost 5 bases and 2 bases respectively, with 14 bases between them. In DNA form, the CDR3 reads TGTGCCAGCAGTCCAACTAGATTCTCCACAGATACGCAGTATTTT. Residues: CASSPTRFSTDTQYF.

The chain links TRBV2 to TRBJ1-2; D remains unclear. The CDR3 is 11 residues long. V lost 5 bases, J lost 8 bases, and 9 bases lay in between. Germline lookup yields CDR1 SNHLY and CDR2 FYNNEI. This chain's CDR3 is CASSYGLGYTF. CDR3 coding DNA: TGTGCCAGCAGTTACGGACTGGGCTACACCTTC.

The J gene is TRBJ2-1, the V gene TRBV7-6; 7 bases match TRBD2. The CDR3 extends over 17 amino acids. V gave up 2 bases and J gave up 4 bases; unmatched junction bases: 11. CDR1 is SGHVS and CDR2 is FNYEAQ in the germline V gene. CDR3 DNA: TGTGCCAGCAGCTTAAGCGTAGCGCTAGCGGTTTACAATGAGCAGTTCTTC. Translating gives CASSLSVALAVYNEQFF.

V gene TRBV2 combines with J gene TRBJ2-7; D unresolved. V gave up 4 bases and J gave up 5 bases, with 12 bases separating them. The CDR3 runs to 13 residues. The germline V gene has CDR1 SNHLY and CDR2 FYNNEI. The CDR3, as DNA: TGTGCCAGCAGTGGGGTCAGCGCCCACGAGCAGTACTTC. It translates to CASSGVSAHEQYF. Based on the CDR3 plus reference TRBV2 and TRBJ2-7, the full variable domain is EPEVTQTPSHQVTQMGQEVILRCVPISNHLYFYWYRQILGQKVEFLVSFYNNEISEKSEIFDDQFSVERPDGSNFTLKIRSTKLEDSAMYFCASSGVSAHEQYFGPGTRLTVT.

CDR3 region: CASRLSGRLSYNEQFF. The DNA of the CDR3 is TGTGCCAGCAGACTTAGCGGGAGACTGTCCTACAATGAGCAGTTCTTC. This chain joins TRBV27 and TRBJ2-1; 9 bases line up with TRBD2. This CDR3 is built from 16 residues. CDR1 and CDR2 (germline): MNHEY, SMNVEV (reference sequence). V trimming: 6 bases; J trimming: 1 base; junction bases outside the gene matches: 7.

This chain links TRBV6-1 with TRBJ2-1; no definite D call. Germline V gene data show CDR1 as MNHNS and CDR2 as SASEGT. V lost 2 bases and J 6 bases, leaving 11 bases between the germline ends. CDR3 length equals 14 residues. In DNA, the CDR3 is TGTGCCAGCAGTGAACACATAACAGCCAATGAGCAGTTCTTC. Amino acid sequence: CASSEHITANEQFF.

V and J are TRBV7-9 and TRBJ2-7; 7 bases line up with TRBD1. The CDR3 totals 16 residues. Germline assignment: CDR1 SEHNR and CDR2 FQNEAQ (reference sequence). Losses at the gene ends were 4 bases for V and 1 base for J; bases not matched to a gene: 10. CDR3 in DNA: TGTGCCAGCAGCTCCGACCGACAGGGATGGTCCTACGAGCAGTACTTC. As protein: CASSSDRQGWSYEQYF.

The V gene is TRBV30, the J gene TRBJ1-2, with D perhaps matching TRBD1 (5 bases). Germline-derived CDR1 and CDR2 are GTSNPN and SVGIG (reference sequence). The CDR3 is made up of 14 amino acids. V was clipped by 2 bases and J by 0 bases, with 10 bases between them. The CDR3 sequence is CAWSRQYSNYGYTF. The CDR3 region has the DNA TGTGCCTGGAGTCGACAGTATTCTAACTATGGCTACACCTTC. Full variable domain (outside the CDR3, taken from reference TRBV30 and TRBJ1-2): SQTIHQWPATLVQPVGSPLSLECTVEGTSNPNLYWYRQAAGRGLQLLFYSVGIGQISSEVPQNLSASRPQDRQFILSSKKLLLSDSGFYLCAWSRQYSNYGYTFGSGTRLTVV.

The chain couples TRBV6-5 to TRBJ2-3; D remains ambiguous. Between the trimmed V and J ends, which lost 0 bases and 1 base, there was a span of 8 bases. Germline V gene sequence: CDR1 MNHEY, CDR2 SVGAGI. This CDR3 spans 15 amino acids. CDR3 protein: CASSYSPRGTDTQYF. CDR3 nucleotide sequence: TGTGCCAGCAGTTACTCGCCACGGGGCACAGATACGCAGTATTTT.

The J gene is TRBJ2-3, the V gene TRBV2; no clear D gene. V lost 3 bases, J lost 10 bases, and 8 bases lay in between. The CDR3 extends over 11 amino acids. Germline V lookup: CDR1 SNHLY, CDR2 FYNNEI. CDR3 loop: CASSDARSQYF. CDR3 bases: TGTGCCAGCAGTGATGCTAGATCGCAGTATTTT.

The chain recombines TRBV29-1 with TRBJ2-5; TRBD1 might be the D (5 bases). The V gene lost 4 bases and the J gene lost 4 bases, with 7 bases spanning the gap. Germline V gives CDR1 SQVTM, CDR2 ANQGSEA. The CDR3 contains 11 residues. CDR3 in amino acids: CSVVTVETQYF. The CDR3, as DNA: TGCAGCGTTGTGACAGTAGAGACCCAGTACTTC.

As DNA, the CDR3 is TGTGCCAGTAGTATAGGATCGGAGACAGGGTACACAGATACGCAGTATTTT. Encoded protein: CASSIGSETGYTDTQYF. This chain links TRBV19 with TRBJ2-3, with TRBD1 matching 7 bases. The CDR3 contains 17 residues. The junction had 9 bases not matched to a gene; V was cut back by 1 base and J by 2 bases. Germline CDR1 reads LNHDA; CDR2 reads SQIVND (reference sequence).

The V gene is TRBV19, the J gene TRBJ2-3; 11 bases are shared with TRBD1. The CDR3 extends over 17 amino acids. Germline V gene data show CDR1 as LNHDA and CDR2 as SQIVND (reference sequence). Germline trimming cut 1 base from V and 3 bases from J; bases unmatched to any gene: 6. The CDR3 DNA is TGTGCCAGTAGTATAGGGGGGACAGGGGGGTGGACAGATACGCAGTATTTT. It codes for CASSIGGTGGWTDTQYF.

There are a few counts of this clone. The V and J genes are TRBV18 and TRBJ2-3; 9 nucleotides agree with TRBD1. This CDR3 comprises 15 residues. With V trimmed by 1 base and J by 1 base, 0 bases remained unmatched. The germline gives CDR1 KGHSH, CDR2 LQKENI. CDR3 protein: CASSPRDRGTDTQYF. As DNA, the CDR3 is TGTGCCAGCTCACCACGGGACAGGGGCACAGATACGCAGTATTTT.

The J gene is TRBJ2-5, the V gene TRBV14, with 7 bases aligning to TRBD1. V trimming: 4 bases; J trimming: 1 base; junction bases outside the gene matches: 9. CDR3 length: 16 residues. Germline values: CDR1 SGHDN, CDR2 FVKESK. DNA for the CDR3: TGTGCCAGCAGCCCTTCCCTAAGGACAGGCCAAGAGACCCAGTACTTC. Protein: CASSPSLRTGQETQYF.

The gene calls are TRBV2 and TRBJ2-2, with a weak D call TRBD1 (6 bases). Germline-derived CDR1 and CDR2 are SNHLY and FYNNEI. The V end lost 5 bases, the J end lost 1 base, and 11 bases lay between the germline ends. The CDR3 loop spans 15 amino acids. The CDR3 DNA reads as TGTGCCAGCAGTCTTGGACAGTTGAACACCGGGGAGCTGTTTTTT. Encoded protein: CASSLGQLNTGELFF.

The CDR3, as DNA: TGTGCCTGGGCACAGGGGTTCACTGAAGCTTTCTTT. This gives the protein CAWAQGFTEAFF. The V call is TRBV30, the J call TRBJ1-1; 7 bases align to TRBD1. Germline V gives CDR1 GTSNPN, CDR2 SVGIG (reference sequence). V shed 5 bases, J shed 4 bases, and the junction held 4 bases outside the gene matches. The CDR3 has 12 residues. Full variable domain (outside the CDR3, taken from reference TRBV30 and TRBJ1-1): SQTIHQWPATLVQPVGSPLSLECTVEGTSNPNLYWYRQAAGRGLQLLFYSVGIGQISSEVPQNLSASRPQDRQFILSSKKLLLSDSGFYLCAWAQGFTEAFFGQGTRLTVV.